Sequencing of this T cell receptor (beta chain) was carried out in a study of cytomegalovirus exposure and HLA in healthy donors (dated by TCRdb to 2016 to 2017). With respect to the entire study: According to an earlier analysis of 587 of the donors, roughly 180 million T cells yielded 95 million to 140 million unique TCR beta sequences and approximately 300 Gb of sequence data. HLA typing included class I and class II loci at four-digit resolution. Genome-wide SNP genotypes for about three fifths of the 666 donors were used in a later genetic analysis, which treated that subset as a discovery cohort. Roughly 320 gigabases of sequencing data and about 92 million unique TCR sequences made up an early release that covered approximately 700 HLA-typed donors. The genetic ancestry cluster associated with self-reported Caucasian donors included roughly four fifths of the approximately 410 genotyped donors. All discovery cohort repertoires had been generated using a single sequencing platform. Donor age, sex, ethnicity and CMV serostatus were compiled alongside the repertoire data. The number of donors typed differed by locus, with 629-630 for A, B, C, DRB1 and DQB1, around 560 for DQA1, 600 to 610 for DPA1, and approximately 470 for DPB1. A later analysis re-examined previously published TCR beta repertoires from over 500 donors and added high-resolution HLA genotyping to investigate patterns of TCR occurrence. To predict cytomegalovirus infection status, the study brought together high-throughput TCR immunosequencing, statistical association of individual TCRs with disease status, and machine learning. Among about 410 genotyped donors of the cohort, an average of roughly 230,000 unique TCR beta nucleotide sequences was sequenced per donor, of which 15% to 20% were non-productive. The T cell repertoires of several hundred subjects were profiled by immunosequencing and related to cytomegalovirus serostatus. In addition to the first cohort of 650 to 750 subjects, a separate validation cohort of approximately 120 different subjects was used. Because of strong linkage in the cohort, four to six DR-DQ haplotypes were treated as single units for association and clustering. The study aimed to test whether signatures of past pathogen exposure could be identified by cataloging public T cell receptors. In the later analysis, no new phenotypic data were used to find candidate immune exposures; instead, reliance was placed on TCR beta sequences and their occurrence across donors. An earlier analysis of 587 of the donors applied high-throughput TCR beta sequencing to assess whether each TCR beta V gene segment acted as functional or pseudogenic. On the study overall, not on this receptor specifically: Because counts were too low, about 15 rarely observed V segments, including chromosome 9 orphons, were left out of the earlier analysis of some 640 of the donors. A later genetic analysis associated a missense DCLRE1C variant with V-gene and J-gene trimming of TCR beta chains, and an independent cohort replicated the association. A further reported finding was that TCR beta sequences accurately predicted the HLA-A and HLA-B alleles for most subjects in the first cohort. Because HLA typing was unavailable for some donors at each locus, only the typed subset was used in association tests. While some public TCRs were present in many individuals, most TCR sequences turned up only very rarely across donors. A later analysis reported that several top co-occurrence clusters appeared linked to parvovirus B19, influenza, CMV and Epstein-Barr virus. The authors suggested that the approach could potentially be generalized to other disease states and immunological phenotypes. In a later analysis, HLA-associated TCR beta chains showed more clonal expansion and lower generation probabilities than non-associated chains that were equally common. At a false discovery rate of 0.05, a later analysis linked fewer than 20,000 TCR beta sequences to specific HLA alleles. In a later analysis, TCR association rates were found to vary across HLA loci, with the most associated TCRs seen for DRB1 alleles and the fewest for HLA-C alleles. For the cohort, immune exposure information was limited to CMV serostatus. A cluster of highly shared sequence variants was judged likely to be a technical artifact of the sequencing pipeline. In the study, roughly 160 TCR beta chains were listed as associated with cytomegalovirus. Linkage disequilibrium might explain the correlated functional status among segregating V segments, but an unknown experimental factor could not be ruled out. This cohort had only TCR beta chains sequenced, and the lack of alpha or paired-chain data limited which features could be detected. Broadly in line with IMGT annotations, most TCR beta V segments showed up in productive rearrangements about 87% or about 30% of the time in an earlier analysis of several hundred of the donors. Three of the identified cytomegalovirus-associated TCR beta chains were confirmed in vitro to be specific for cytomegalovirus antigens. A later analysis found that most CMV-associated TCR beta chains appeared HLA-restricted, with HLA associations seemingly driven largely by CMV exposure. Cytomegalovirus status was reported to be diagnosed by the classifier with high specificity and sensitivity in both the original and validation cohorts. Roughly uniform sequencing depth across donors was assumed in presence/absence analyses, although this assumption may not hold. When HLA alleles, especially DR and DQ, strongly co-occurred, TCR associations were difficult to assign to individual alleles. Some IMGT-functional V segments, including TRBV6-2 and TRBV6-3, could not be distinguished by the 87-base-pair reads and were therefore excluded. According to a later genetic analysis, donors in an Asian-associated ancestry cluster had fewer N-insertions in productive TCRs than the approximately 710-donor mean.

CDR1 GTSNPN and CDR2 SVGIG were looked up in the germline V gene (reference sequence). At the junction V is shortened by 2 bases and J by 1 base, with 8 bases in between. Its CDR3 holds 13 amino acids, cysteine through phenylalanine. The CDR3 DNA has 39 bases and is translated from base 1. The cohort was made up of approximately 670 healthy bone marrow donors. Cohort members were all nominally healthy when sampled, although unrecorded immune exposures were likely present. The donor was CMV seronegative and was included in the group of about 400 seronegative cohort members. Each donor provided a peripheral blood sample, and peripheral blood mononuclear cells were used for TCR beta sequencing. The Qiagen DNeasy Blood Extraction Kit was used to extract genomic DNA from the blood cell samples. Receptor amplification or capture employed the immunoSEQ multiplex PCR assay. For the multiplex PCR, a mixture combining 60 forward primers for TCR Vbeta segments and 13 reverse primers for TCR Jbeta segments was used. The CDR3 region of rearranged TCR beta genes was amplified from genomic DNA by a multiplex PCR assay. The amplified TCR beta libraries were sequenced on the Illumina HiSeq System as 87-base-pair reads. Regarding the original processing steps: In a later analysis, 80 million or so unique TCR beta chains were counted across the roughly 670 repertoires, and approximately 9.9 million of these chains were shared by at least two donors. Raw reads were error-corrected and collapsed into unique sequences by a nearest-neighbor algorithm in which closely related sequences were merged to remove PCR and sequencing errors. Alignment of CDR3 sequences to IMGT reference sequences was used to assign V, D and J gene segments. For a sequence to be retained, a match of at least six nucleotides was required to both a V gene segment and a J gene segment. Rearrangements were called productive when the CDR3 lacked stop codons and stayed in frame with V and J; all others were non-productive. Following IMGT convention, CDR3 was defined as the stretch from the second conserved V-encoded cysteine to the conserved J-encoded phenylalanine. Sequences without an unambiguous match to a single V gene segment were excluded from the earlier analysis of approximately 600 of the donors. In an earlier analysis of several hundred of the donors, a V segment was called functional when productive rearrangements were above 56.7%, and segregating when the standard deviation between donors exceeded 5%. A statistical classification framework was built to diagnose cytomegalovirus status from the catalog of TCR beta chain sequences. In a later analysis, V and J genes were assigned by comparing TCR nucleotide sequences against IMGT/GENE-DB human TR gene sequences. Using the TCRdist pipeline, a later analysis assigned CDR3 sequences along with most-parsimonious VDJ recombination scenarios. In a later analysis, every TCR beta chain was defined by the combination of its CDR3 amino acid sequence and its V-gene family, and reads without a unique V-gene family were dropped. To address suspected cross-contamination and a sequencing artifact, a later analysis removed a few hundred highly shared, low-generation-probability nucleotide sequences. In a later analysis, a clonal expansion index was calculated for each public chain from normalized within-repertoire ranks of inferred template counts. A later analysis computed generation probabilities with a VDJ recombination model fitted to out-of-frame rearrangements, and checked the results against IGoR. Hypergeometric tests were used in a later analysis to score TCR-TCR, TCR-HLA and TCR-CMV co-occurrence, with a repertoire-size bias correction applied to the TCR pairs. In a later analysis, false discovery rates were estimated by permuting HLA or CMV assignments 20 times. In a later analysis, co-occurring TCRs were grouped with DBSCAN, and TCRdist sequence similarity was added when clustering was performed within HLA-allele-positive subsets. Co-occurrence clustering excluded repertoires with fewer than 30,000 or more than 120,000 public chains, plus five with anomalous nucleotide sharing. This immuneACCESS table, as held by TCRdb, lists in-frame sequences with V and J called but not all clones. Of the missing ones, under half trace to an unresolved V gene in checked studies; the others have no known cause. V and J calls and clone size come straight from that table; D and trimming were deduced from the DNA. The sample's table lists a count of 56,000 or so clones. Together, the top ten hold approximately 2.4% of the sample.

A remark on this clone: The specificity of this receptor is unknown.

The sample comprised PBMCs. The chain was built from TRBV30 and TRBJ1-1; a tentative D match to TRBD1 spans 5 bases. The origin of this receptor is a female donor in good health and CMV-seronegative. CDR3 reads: CAWSKGPNTEAFF. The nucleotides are TGTGCCTGGAGTAAGGGGCCGAACACTGAAGCTTTCTTT.